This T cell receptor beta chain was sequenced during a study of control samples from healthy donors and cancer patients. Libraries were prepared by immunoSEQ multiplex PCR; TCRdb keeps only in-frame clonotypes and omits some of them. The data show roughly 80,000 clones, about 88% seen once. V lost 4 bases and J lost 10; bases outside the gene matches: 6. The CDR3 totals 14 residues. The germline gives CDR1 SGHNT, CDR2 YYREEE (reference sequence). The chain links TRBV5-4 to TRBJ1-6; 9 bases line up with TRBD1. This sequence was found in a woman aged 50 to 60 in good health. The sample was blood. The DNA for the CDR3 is TGTGCCAGCAGCGCGGACAGGGGAAGCTCACCCCTCCACTTT. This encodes CASSADRGSSPLHF.